Sequencing of this T cell receptor beta chain was carried out in a study of cytomegalovirus exposure and HLA in healthy donors. PCR involved 60 Vbeta and 13 Jbeta primers. Generated by immunoSEQ multiplex PCR, the TCRdb table keeps only in-frame clones and is missing some. The repertoire has about 180,000 clones, around 77% of them found once; the top ten carry around 2.5%. The V gene's germline CDR1 is KGHSH and CDR2 LQKENI. Trimming pared 2 bases from V and 3 bases from J, leaving 15 bases between. This CDR3 region has 16 residues. Sequencing was carried out using PBMCs. The source of this sequence is a man aged 55 to 69 in good health and CMV-seronegative. The V call is TRBV18, the J call TRBJ2-3, with D hard to call. The CDR3 protein is CASSPVGSSYTDTQYF. CDR3 nucleotides: TGTGCCAGCTCACCAGTCGGGTCGTCATATACAGATACGCAGTATTTT.